This T cell receptor beta chain was observed in a study of blood T cell repertoires in COVID-19 (dated by TCRdb to the early 2020s). Study-wide context: The collaborator samples originated in the United States, Italy and Spain and spanned the acute and convalescent phases of COVID-19. A de-identified subject ID, COVID-19 status, age in years and sex were almost always included in the sample metadata. The dataset comprised deeply sampled blood TCRbeta repertoires from subjects exposed to, actively infected with, or recovered from COVID-19. Where available, HLA class I and class II types were obtained from metadata supplied by the sample provider rather than from assay-based typing. The prospective study material was composed of cDNA or gDNA derived from T cells, B-cell-depleted T cells, or PBMCs. The repertoires were released in a freely available public database meant as a resource for research on the immune response to SARS-CoV-2. The samples were drawn from the first 160 participants of the ongoing ImmuneRACE study and from some 1,300 subjects provided by 6 global collaborators. The paper's findings and limits, for the study overall: The amount of clinical and demographic metadata varied by source and participant and was provided uncurated.

The immunoSEQ Assay, a bias-controlled multiplex PCR, was used to amplify TCRbeta CDR3 regions from genomic DNA. For the original study's pipeline: Nucleated cell counts per sample were estimated from amplification of reference gene primers within the assay. To quantify the absolute abundance of each unique TCRbeta CDR3 rearrangement, sequence reads were collapsed and filtered. For each sample, productive Simpson clonality was calculated by taking the square root of Simpson's diversity index across productive rearrangements. The immuneACCESS repertoire file appears here via TCRdb, limited to in-frame rearrangements. These files lack a portion of the clones; in checked studies, under half of the deficit traces to unresolved V genes, and the cause of the others is not known. Clone size and the V and J calls come from that table; the DNA yielded D and trimming. The sample table holds over 600,000 clones, of which around 90% were seen once. The ten most abundant clones make up under 0.3% of the sample.

This clone was observed a few times. Its antigen is unknown. Base quality data are lacking; no much larger clone is found one base away. V trim: 5 bases; J trim: 6 bases; unmatched bases: 16. There are 18 amino acids in the CDR3, from cysteine to phenylalanine inclusive. Just the 54-base CDR3 DNA is kept, in frame starting at base 1. Reading the germline V gene gives CDR1 SGHTA and CDR2 FQGTGA. Each collaborating institution followed its own protocols to collect whole blood in K2EDTA tubes. For TCRbeta analysis, collaborators shipped samples in one of three forms: frozen whole blood, isolated PBMCs, or DNA extracted from either of those sample types.

Sequencing used peripheral blood. The chain couples TRBV7-3 to TRBJ1-3; 10 bases in the middle match TRBD1. The origin of this receptor is a woman under 30 with acute or convalescent COVID-19. The nucleotide sequence reads as follows: TGTGCCAGCAGCCCTAAGGGTTGGCGGACAGGGGGTGTAAACACCATATATTTT. This yields the protein CASSPKGWRTGGVNTIYF.